This T cell receptor (beta chain) appears in the sequencing data of a study of T cells in Graves' hyperthyroidism and ophthalmopathy. V was cut by 0 bases and J by 2 bases, with 17 bases left in between. Germline lookup yields CDR1 DFQATT and CDR2 SNEGSKA (reference sequence). This CDR3 spans 16 amino acids. Researchers took RNA transcripts and amplified the TCR beta CDR3 regions from them. Primed by the HTBI set, a first-round RT-PCR was run on the TCR CDR3. TCRdb fed the multiplex PCR reads into MiXCR, producing one record per CDR3 protein. This repertoire shows 300,000 to 400,000 distinct CDR3 sequences, approximately 22% found once; its top ten account for around half. This clonotype was recorded a few times.

The chain carries TRBV20-1 and TRBJ2-7; D is tentatively TRBD1 or TRBD2 (5 bases each). What was sequenced was blood. This receptor was obtained from a woman aged 45 to 65 with Graves' hyperthyroidism. This CDR3 is CSARDHGGGSPYEQYF. Written as DNA, the CDR3 is TGCAGTGCTAGAGATCACGGTGGGGGATCCCCCTACGAGCAGTACTTC.